This T cell receptor (beta chain) was documented in a study of blood T cells in healthy people across ages. General study results and limits: Expanded clonotype shifts may have been confounded, as the donors had an unknown CMV status.

This clonotype was detected only a few times. What it recognizes is unknown. In germline, CDR1 is SGHRS, CDR2 YFSETQ. The CDR3 runs 15 residues. V lost 0 bases, J lost 10 bases, and 17 bases lay in between. For the second PCR, which ran for 7 to 11 cycles, a sample-barcoded 5' primer and a J-beta primer mix were used. TCRdb itself ran the 5' RACE reads through MiXCR, one entry per CDR3 protein. The repertoire includes 1.5 million to 2 million distinct CDR3 sequences, about 50% of them detected once, and 2.1% sits in the top ten. The origin of this receptor is a woman in her 40s in good health. J is TRBJ2-1 and V is TRBV5-1; TRBD2 might be the D (6 bases). Sequencing was performed on blood. The chain's CDR3 is CASSLGPPAGKEQFF. CDR3 sequence (DNA): TGCGCCAGCAGCTTGGGGCCACCGGCGGGGAAGGAGCAGTTCTTC.